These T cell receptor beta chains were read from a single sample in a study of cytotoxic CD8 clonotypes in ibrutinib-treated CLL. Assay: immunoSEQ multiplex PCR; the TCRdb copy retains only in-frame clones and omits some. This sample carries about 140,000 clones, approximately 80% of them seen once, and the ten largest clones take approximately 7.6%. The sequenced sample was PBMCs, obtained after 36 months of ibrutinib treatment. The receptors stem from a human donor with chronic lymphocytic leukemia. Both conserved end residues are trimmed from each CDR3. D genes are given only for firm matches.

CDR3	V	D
ASSSRGRNTEAF	TRBV11-2	TRBD1
ASSLNSNYGYT	TRBV18	.
ASSPLAGGADTQY	TRBV9	TRBD2
ASSNWDRPNTDTQY	TRBV19	TRBD1
ASRGGDRSAYGYT	TRBV5-1	.
ASLRGGHLYEQF	TRBV7-9	.
ASSLASGLNQPQH	TRBV7-6	.
SARVSEAF	TRBV20-1	.
ASSLTGSTEAF	TRBV27	.
ASSYWEKNTEAF	TRBV6-6	.
ASSMEETQY	TRBV19	.
ASRAQVATNEKLF	TRBV2	.
ASSRGPRLDYGYT	TRBV5-4	.
ASNHGGGENSPLH	TRBV27	.
ASSQAGPGVVGGELF	TRBV5-4	.
ASSLFADTQY	TRBV7-2	.
ASSQTGRGEQF	TRBV7-6	.
SAREQYGAF	TRBV20-1	.
ASSYSHEGVNEQF	TRBV6-5	.
ASSLEGPGFGYT	TRBV7-9	.
ASSMTGLVSDTQY	TRBV19	TRBD2
ASSLRGSDEQY	TRBV28	.
ASSEAISNQPQH	TRBV6-1	.
SVFSSGTGQY	TRBV29-1	TRBD2
ASSYSGAGGGETQY	TRBV6-5	TRBD2
SERTGIAEAF	TRBV29-1	.